The clone carrying this T cell receptor beta chain was seen a single time. Its antigen remains unidentified. The data were taken from a study of T cell responses to AZD1222 COVID-19 vaccine. The V end lost 1 base, the J end lost 6 bases, and 15 bases lay between the germline ends. The CDR3 totals 15 residues. From germline, CDR1 is SGHRS and CDR2 YFSETQ. TCRdb's table, derived via immunoSEQ multiplex PCR, lists solely in-frame clones and lacks some. The sample has some 120,000 clones, approximately 90% seen once. General study points: Among those given AZD1222, only 5 to 7 were seropositive at baseline. After the peak T cell response, and only then, were repertoires sampled.

This chain uses TRBV5-1 with TRBJ2-3; D might be TRBD2 (6 bases). The input for sequencing was peripheral blood, taken on day 0 of MenACWY control vaccination. This TCR was recovered from an adult in good health. In DNA form, the CDR3 reads TGCGCCAGCAGCTTGCTTGGCGGGGCCCCTGATACGCAGTATTTT. This codes for CASSLLGGAPDTQYF.